One sample yielded the 9 T cell receptor delta chains listed below, sequenced in a study of gamma-delta T cells after stem cell transplantation. TCRdb fed the RT-PCR reads into CATT to redo clone calling. The sample has 2,500 to 3,000 delta-chain clones, 2% to 3% seen once; the top ten hold approximately 32%. Sequencing was done on a sample of gamma-delta T cells. The receptors were sampled from a human donor. It is not recorded whose cells these are; they may come from a transplant donor.

This clone was counted a few times. The protein in TCRdb stems from a much larger clone and differs at residue 13 from this DNA's translation, likely a read error; here the protein is translated from the DNA. The chain recombines TRDV2 with TRDJ3, with 12 bases aligning to TRDD3. Germline V CDR1 and CDR2: GEAIGNYY, EKD. Trimming cost V 1 base and J 0 bases; bases outside gene matches: 12. The CDR3 runs to 22 residues. The CDR3 DNA sequence: TGTGCCTGTGACACATTGGGCCTGGGGGATACGGCCTGCTCCTGGGACACCCGACAGATGTTTTTC. Protein product: CACDTLGLGDTACSWDTRQMFF.

This clone was seen repeatedly, ten times or more. V usage is TRDV2 and J usage is TRDJ1; 13 bases line up with TRDD3. The CDR3 is 17 residues long. The J segment lost 2 bases and the V segment lost 3 bases, leaving 8 bases of the junction unmatched. Germline CDR1 and CDR2: GEAIGNYY and EKD. CDR3 loop: CACDALTGGYATDKLIF. In DNA, the CDR3 is TGTGCCTGTGACGCTCTAACTGGGGGATACGCGACCGATAAACTCATCTTT.

This clone was found a few times. The protein that TCRdb holds for this DNA derives from a much larger clone and differs from the translated DNA at residue 6, which likely indicates a read error; the protein shown here is translated from the DNA. The chain employs TRDV2 and TRDJ3; 11 bases align to TRDD3. In germline, CDR1 is GEAIGNYY, CDR2 EKD. Unmatched junction bases numbered 8, after V lost 2 bases and J lost 0 bases. This CDR3 region has 20 residues. The CDR3 sequence is CACDSSWGILSSWDTRQMFF. The CDR3 nucleotides read TGTGCCTGTGACAGTAGCTGGGGGATACTGAGCTCCTGGGACACCCGACAGATGTTTTTC.

This clone was detected a few times. This likely reflects a read error, since a far larger clone is one base away. At the DNA level, this CDR3 is encoded by other sequences in the same sample as well. This rearrangement joins TRDV2 to TRDJ1; TRDD3 matches 7 bases. The CDR3 is 17 amino acids. Germline loops: CDR1 GEAIGNYY, CDR2 EKD. CDR3 coding DNA: TGTGCATGTGACACTCTCGTTGGGGGACAATACACCGATAAACTCATCTTT. It encodes CACDTLVGGQYTDKLIF.

For this clone: The TCRdb protein comes from a much larger clone and disagrees with this DNA's translation at residue 13, likely due to a read error; the protein given here is derived from the DNA. The gene calls are TRDV2 and TRDJ1, with 13 bases aligning to TRDD3. Trimming at V came to 0 bases and at J to 4 bases, leaving 13 bases not matched to a gene. CDR3 size: 19 residues. CDR1 and CDR2 from the germline V gene are GEAIGNYY and EKD. The CDR3: CACDTGGLGDTPPGDKLIF. CDR3 in DNA: TGTGCCTGTGACACCGGAGGACTGGGGGATACGCCGCCTGGCGATAAACTCATCTTT.

Of note for this clone: TCRdb shows a much larger clone's protein in place of this DNA's translation, and the two differ at residue 14, likely through a read error; the protein shown is translated from the DNA. The gene calls are TRDV2 and TRDJ1; D call uncertain. Germline assignment: CDR1 GEAIGNYY and CDR2 EKD. The CDR3 is made up of 16 amino acids. CDR3 residues: CACDPVGVPGKSKPIF. In DNA form, the CDR3 reads TGTGCCTGTGACCCCGTAGGGGTCCCTGGAAAATCTAAACCCATCTTT.

This clone came up a few times. For this DNA, TCRdb reports the protein of a much larger clone, which diverges at residue 4, most likely from a read error; the protein presented here is translated directly from the DNA. V usage is TRDV2 and J usage is TRDJ1, with D perhaps TRDD3 (5 bases). There are 15 residues in the CDR3. CDR1 is GEAIGNYY, CDR2 EKD, per germline. CDR3 amino acids: CACGTVGDIGESLIF. CDR3 nucleotides: TGTGCCTGTGGCACCGTTGGAGATATAGGGGAGTCACTCATCTTT.

About this clone: A far more abundant clone sits one base away, making this likely a read error. Within the sample, other DNA sequences also encode this same CDR3. The V and J genes are TRDV2 and TRDJ1, with TRDD3 identical over 10 bases. The CDR3 totals 18 residues. Germline CDR1 GEAIGNYY, CDR2 EKD. The CDR3 reads CACDTVGTGGLYTDKLIF. The CDR3 nucleotides read TGTGCCTGCGACACCGTTGGGACTGGGGGATTGTACACCGATAAACTCATCTTT.

By share of the sample, this clone is large. Other DNA sequences in this sample translate to the same CDR3. The chain links TRDV2 to TRDJ1, with 13 bases lining up with TRDD3. Germline V lookup: CDR1 GEAIGNYY, CDR2 EKD. Losses at the gene ends were 1 base for V and 1 base for J; bases not matched to a gene: 8. This CDR3 has 18 amino acids. CDR3 sequence reads: CACDTLELGDTRTDKLIF. The CDR3 nucleotides are TGTGCCTGTGACACACTAGAACTGGGGGATACGCGCACCGATAAACTCATCTTT.